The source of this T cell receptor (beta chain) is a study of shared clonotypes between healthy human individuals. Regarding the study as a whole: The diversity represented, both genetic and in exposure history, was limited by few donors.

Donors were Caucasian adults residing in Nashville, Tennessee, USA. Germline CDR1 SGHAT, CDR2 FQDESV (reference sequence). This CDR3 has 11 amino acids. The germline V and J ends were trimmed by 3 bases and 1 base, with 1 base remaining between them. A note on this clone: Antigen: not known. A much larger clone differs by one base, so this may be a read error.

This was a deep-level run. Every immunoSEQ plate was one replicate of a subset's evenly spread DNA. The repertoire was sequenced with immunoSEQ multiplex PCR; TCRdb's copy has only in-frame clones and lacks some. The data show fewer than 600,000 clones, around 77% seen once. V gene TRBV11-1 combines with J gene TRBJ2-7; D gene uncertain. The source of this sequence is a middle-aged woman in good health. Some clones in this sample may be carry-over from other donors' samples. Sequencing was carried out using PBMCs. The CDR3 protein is CASSFSYEQYF. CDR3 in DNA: TGTGCCAGCAGCTTTTCCTACGAGCAGTACTTC.